Below are 28 T cell receptor beta chains sequenced from a single sample in a study of blood T cell repertoires in COVID-19. The repertoire was sequenced with immunoSEQ multiplex PCR; TCRdb's copy has only in-frame clones and lacks some. The sample lists more than 65,000 clones; over 80% were seen once. Sequenced material: peripheral blood. These receptors were taken from a man aged 55 to 70 with active or convalescent COVID-19.

The genes are TRBV5-1 and TRBJ1-2; TRBD1 matches at 11 bases. Germline V lookup: CDR1 SGHRS, CDR2 YFSETQ. Trimming removed 3 bases from V and 8 bases from J; junction bases left unmatched: 3. The CDR3 length is 13 residues. The DNA of the CDR3 is TGCGCCAGCAGCTCGGGACAGGGGGGCGGCTACACCTTC. Protein product: CASSSGQGGGYTF.

Notes on this clone: This sample includes further DNA sequences coding for the same CDR3. The genes are TRBV4-3 and TRBJ2-7, with 10 positions matching TRBD1. This CDR3 comprises 14 residues. Germline V gives CDR1 LGHNA, CDR2 YSLEER. The trim removed 5 bases at V and 7 bases at J, leaving 8 bases unmatched. CDR3 residues: CASSLDRGYREQYF. The CDR3 DNA follows: TGCGCCAGCAGCTTGGACAGGGGGTACAGGGAGCAGTACTTC.

The chain uses TRBV7-8 and TRBJ1-1; D remains ambiguous. Trimming cost V 2 bases and J 11 bases, with 12 bases left between them. Germline V gene sequence: CDR1 SGHVS, CDR2 FQNEAQ. The CDR3 consists of 12 residues. The CDR3: CASSLLGEVAFF. CDR3 DNA sequence: TGTGCCAGCAGCTTACTGGGAGAAGTCGCTTTCTTT.

This chain's CDR3 is CAWSAGQISNQPQHF. DNA of the CDR3: TGTGCCTGGAGTGCGGGACAGATTAGCAATCAGCCCCAGCATTTT. This chain joins TRBV30 and TRBJ1-5, with 7 nucleotides matching TRBD1. The CDR3 consists of 15 residues. V shed 1 base and J 0 bases; nucleotides not matched to a gene: 3. Germline lookup yields CDR1 GTSNPN and CDR2 SVGIG (reference sequence).

The genes are TRBV5-4 and TRBJ2-7; 7 bases are a match to TRBD1. V lost 4 bases to trimming and J lost 9 bases; unmatched junction nucleotides: 16. Germline CDR1 is SGHNT and CDR2 is YYREEE (reference sequence). The CDR3 consists of 15 residues. CDR3 sequence (DNA): TGTGCCAGCAGCCAAAGACAGGGCCAAAAGCCGACGCAGTACTTC. Translating it yields CASSQRQGQKPTQYF. The whole variable domain, remainder taken from reference TRBV5-4 and TRBJ2-7, is ETGVTQSPTHLIKTRGQQVTLRCSSQSGHNTVSWYQQALGQGPQFIFQYYREEENGRGNFPPRFSGLQFPNYSSELNVNALELDDSALYLCASSQRQGQKPTQYFGPGTRLTVT.

This chain uses TRBV24-1 with TRBJ2-5; 8 bases map to TRBD2. The CDR3 covers 15 residues. Germline V gives CDR1 KGHDR, CDR2 SFDVKD. Germline trimming cut 1 base from V and 7 bases from J; bases unmatched to any gene: 7. The CDR3 DNA sequence: TGTGCCACCAGTGATTTTAAGCGGGGGCAGGGGACCCAGTACTTC. Residues: CATSDFKRGQGTQYF.

The V call is TRBV7-2, the J call TRBJ1-5, with TRBD1 as a possible D gene (5 bases). The ends were cut back, 5 bases at V and 4 bases at J, with 21 bases in the middle. CDR1 is SGHTA, CDR2 FQGNSA, per germline. The CDR3 has 17 amino acids. DNA for the CDR3: TGTGCCAGCAGCAAGATAGGCACAGGCCCAACTAATCAGCCCCAGCATTTT. Translated: CASSKIGTGPTNQPQHF.

This clone was found a few times. The gene calls are TRBV19 and TRBJ1-6, with 7 bases fitting TRBD1. From germline, CDR1 is LNHDA and CDR2 SQIVND (reference sequence). Losses at the gene ends were 7 bases for V and 13 bases for J; bases not matched to a gene: 13. The CDR3 length is 14 residues. CDR3 DNA: TGTGCCAGTACTTACGACAGGGCTTTGGGGCCCCTCCACTTT. This codes for CASTYDRALGPLHF.

The chain carries TRBV6-2 or TRBV6-3 and TRBJ1-1; 7 bases line up with TRBD1. Germline V gene lookup returns CDR1 MNHEY and CDR2 SVGEGT. The CDR3 is made up of 13 amino acids. Losses at the gene ends were 6 bases for V and 4 bases for J; bases not matched to a gene: 5. The CDR3 is CASSRQGGTEAFF. The CDR3 nucleotides read TGTGCCAGCAGCCGACAGGGCGGCACTGAAGCTTTCTTT.

This chain joins TRBV18 and TRBJ1-1, with unresolved D. Germline V gene sequence: CDR1 KGHSH, CDR2 LQKENI. This CDR3 is 12 amino acids long. V was pared by 6 bases and J by 11 bases, with 16 bases between. The CDR3 sequence: CASSPPTVGAFF. CDR3 nucleotides: TGTGCCAGCTCCCCCCCCACTGTCGGGGCTTTCTTT. The whole variable domain, filled in from reference TRBV18 and TRBJ1-1, reads NAGVMQNPRHLVRRRGQEARLRCSPMKGHSHVYWYRQLPEEGLKFMVYLQKENIIDESGMPKERFSAEFPKEGPSILRIQQVVRGDSAAYFCASSPPTVGAFFGQGTRLTVV.

The V call is TRBV19, the J call TRBJ1-6; a possible D gene is TRBD1 (5 bases). Looked up from germline, CDR1 is LNHDA and CDR2 is SQIVND (reference sequence). CDR3 length: 16 amino acids. The V gene lost 5 bases and the J gene lost 6 bases, with 17 bases spanning the gap. The CDR3 DNA is TGTGCCAGTAGTTCCGCCCACGGGGGGTCTAATTCACCCCTCCACTTT. This encodes CASSSAHGGSNSPLHF. Together with reference TRBV19 and TRBJ1-6, the CDR3 gives the full variable domain: DGGITQSPKYLFRKEGQNVTLSCEQNLNHDAMYWYRQDPGQGLRLIYYSQIVNDFQKGDIAEGYSVSREKKESFPLTVTSAQKNPTAFYLCASSSAHGGSNSPLHFGNGTRLTVT.

V is TRBV7-2 and J is TRBJ1-4; tentative D call: TRBD1 (5 bases). Trimming took 1 base from V and 7 from J, leaving 13 bases between them. The CDR3 runs 15 residues. Germline CDR1 is SGHTA and CDR2 is FQGNSA. CDR3 in DNA: TGTGCCAGCAGCTTAGTTGGAGGGGTTGGTGAAAAACTGTTTTTT. It codes for CASSLVGGVGEKLFF. The full variable domain, completed using reference TRBV7-2 and TRBJ1-4, is GAGVSQSPSNKVTEKGKDVELRCDPISGHTALYWYRQSLGQGLEFLIYFQGNSAPDKSGLPSDRFSAERTGGSVSTLTIQRTQQEDSAVYLCASSLVGGVGEKLFFGSGTQLSVL.

The rearrangement joins TRBV5-6 to TRBJ2-5, with D tentatively TRBD2 (5 bases). Per germline, CDR1 SGHDT and CDR2 YYEEEE. The length of the CDR3 is 14 residues. With 0 bases removed from V and 0 bases from J, the gap between germline ends came to 6 bases. CDR3 DNA sequence: TGTGCCAGCAGCTTGGCGGGGAACCAAGAGACCCAGTACTTC. This encodes CASSLAGNQETQYF. Supplemented by reference TRBV5-6 and TRBJ2-5, the full variable domain reads DAGVTQSPTHLIKTRGQQVTLRCSPKSGHDTVSWYQQALGQGPQFIFQYYEEEERQRGNFPDRFSGHQFPNYSSELNVNALLLGDSALYLCASSLAGNQETQYFGPGTRLLVL.

The V gene is TRBV5-4, the J gene TRBJ2-3, with D perhaps TRBD1 (6 bases). Trimming removed 1 base at V and 0 bases at J, with 12 bases between. The CDR3 has 16 residues. Germline V gene sequence: CDR1 SGHNT, CDR2 YYREEE (reference sequence). The CDR3 region has the DNA TGTGCCAGCAGCTTGACGGGACACCCCAGCACAGATACGCAGTATTTT. It encodes CASSLTGHPSTDTQYF.

This sequence joins TRBV5-1 and TRBJ2-5, with 12 bases that match TRBD2. Germline CDR1 is SGHRS and CDR2 is YFSETQ. V lost 0 bases to trimming and J lost 5 bases; unmatched junction nucleotides: 11. The CDR3 is 18 amino acids. CDR3 residues: CASSLVPSGGAQRETQYF. DNA for the CDR3: TGCGCCAGCAGCTTGGTCCCTAGCGGGGGGGCCCAGAGGGAGACCCAGTACTTC.

This chain links TRBV7-9 with TRBJ1-6; tentatively, D is TRBD1 (6 bases). Trimming shortened V by 4 bases and J by 7 bases, and 20 bases separated the two germline ends. The CDR3 runs to 17 residues. Germline V lookup: CDR1 SEHNR, CDR2 FQNEAQ (reference sequence). The chain's CDR3 is CASSSDGGGRPNSPLHF. In DNA, the CDR3 is TGTGCCAGCAGCTCAGATGGGGGGGGCAGACCAAATTCACCCCTCCACTTT.

This chain uses TRBV2 with TRBJ1-2; 8 bases map to TRBD1. This CDR3 region has 14 residues. CDR1 is SNHLY, CDR2 FYNNEI, per germline. Trimming took 5 bases from V and 6 from J; bases not matched to a gene: 8. The CDR3 nucleotides are TGTGCCAGCAGTAGTGGACAGGGCGTTAATGGCTACACCTTC. Its protein product is CASSSGQGVNGYTF.

This clone has a single count. V gene TRBV30 combines with J gene TRBJ1-2; TRBD1 is a possible D gene (5 bases). Trimming took 0 bases from V and 8 from J, leaving 13 bases between them. The CDR3 consists of 13 residues. Germline CDR1 and CDR2: GTSNPN and SVGIG (reference sequence). This CDR3 is CAWSVGAKGGYTF. Written as DNA, the CDR3 is TGTGCCTGGAGTGTAGGGGCTAAGGGGGGCTACACCTTC.

The chain carries TRBV7-2 and TRBJ1-2; no definite D call. The germline gives CDR1 SGHTA, CDR2 FQGNSA. The CDR3 consists of 14 residues. Trimming left V 2 bases short and J 2 bases short, with 9 bases between. This chain's CDR3 is CASSLTAGNYGYTF. The DNA for the CDR3 is TGTGCCAGCAGCTTAACCGCCGGGAACTATGGCTACACCTTC.

The chain couples TRBV9 to TRBJ1-5; D is undetermined. Germline lookup yields CDR1 SGDLS and CDR2 YYNGEE. The V end lost 0 bases, the J end lost 3 bases, and 7 bases lay between the germline ends. This CDR3 contains 14 residues. The CDR3 loop reads CASSVGTANQPQHF. In DNA, the CDR3 is TGTGCCAGCAGCGTAGGCACAGCCAATCAGCCCCAGCATTTT.

The chain links TRBV4-3 to TRBJ2-3, with 11 bases fitting TRBD2. The CDR3 has 18 residues. Germline loops: CDR1 LGHNA, CDR2 YSLEER. With V trimmed by 1 base and J by 4 bases, 10 bases remained unmatched. The CDR3 region has the DNA TGCGCCAGCAGCCAAGTGCCTAGCGGGGGGCCGGACGCAGATACGCAGTATTTT. It specifies CASSQVPSGGPDADTQYF.

The chain has TRBV5-1 and TRBJ1-2; no clear D gene. Per the germline V gene, CDR1 is SGHRS and CDR2 is YFSETQ. This CDR3 comprises 13 residues. V shed 0 bases and J shed 2 bases, with 5 bases lying between them. The CDR3 DNA follows: TGCGCCAGCAGCTTGGACAGAAACTATGGCTACACCTTC. It yields the protein CASSLDRNYGYTF.

V and J are TRBV5-1 and TRBJ2-3, with TRBD1 as a possible D gene (5 bases). The CDR3 length is 15 residues. Trimming left V 0 bases short and J 2 bases short, with 10 bases between. Germline V CDR1 and CDR2: SGHRS, YFSETQ. This chain's CDR3 is CASSLGQGVTDTQYF. The CDR3 DNA sequence: TGCGCCAGCAGCTTGGGACAAGGGGTCACAGATACGCAGTATTTT. The full variable domain, with the rest looked up from reference TRBV5-1 and TRBJ2-3, is KAGVTQTPRYLIKTRGQQVTLSCSPISGHRSVSWYQQTPGQGLQFLFEYFSETQRNKGNFPGRFSGRQFSNSRSEMNVSTLELGDSALYLCASSLGQGVTDTQYFGPGTRLTVL.

V gene TRBV19 combines with J gene TRBJ2-7; TRBD1 might be the D (6 bases). V gave up 6 bases and J gave up 6 bases, with 12 bases separating them. This CDR3 contains 12 residues. Germline assignment: CDR1 LNHDA and CDR2 SQIVND (reference sequence). The CDR3 DNA reads TGTGCCAGTAGCAACCGAGGGGGCGAGCAGTACTTC. Its protein product is CASSNRGGEQYF.

The V call is TRBV6-5, the J call TRBJ1-1; TRBD1 matches 11 bases. This CDR3 has 13 residues. CDR1 is MNHEY, CDR2 SVGAGI, per germline. Losses at the gene ends were 6 bases for V and 10 bases for J; bases not matched to a gene: 7. CDR3 DNA sequence: TGTGCCAGCAGGAAACCGGGACAGGGGGGAGCTTTCTTT. It translates to CASRKPGQGGAFF.

The chain uses TRBV7-8 and TRBJ2-5; 9 bases agree with TRBD2. The CDR3 contains 16 residues. V lost 5 bases and J lost 5; bases outside the gene matches: 12. Germline values: CDR1 SGHVS, CDR2 FQNEAQ. The CDR3 bases are TGTGCCAGCAGCCGCTCCGTTAGCGGGGGTACGGAGACCCAGTACTTC. Residues: CASSRSVSGGTETQYF.

The CDR3 region has the DNA TGTGCCAGCAGTTTGCGCGGGGGGGCCAGAGATACGCAGTATTTT. Translating gives CASSLRGGARDTQYF. The V gene is TRBV27, the J gene TRBJ2-3, with TRBD2 identical over 9 bases. The CDR3 loop spans 15 amino acids. Germline values: CDR1 MNHEY, CDR2 SMNVEV (reference sequence). With 3 bases clipped from V and 5 bases from J, the junction kept 6 bases outside the gene matches.

The chain recombines TRBV6-5 with TRBJ2-7; D might be TRBD1 (7 bases). The CDR3 contains 15 residues. In germline, CDR1 is MNHEY, CDR2 SVGAGI. The germline V and J ends were trimmed by 0 bases and 2 bases, with 11 bases remaining between them. The CDR3 DNA is TGTGCCAGCAGTTACTCGGCAGGGGGGACCTACGAGCAGTACTTC. Its protein product is CASSYSAGGTYEQYF.